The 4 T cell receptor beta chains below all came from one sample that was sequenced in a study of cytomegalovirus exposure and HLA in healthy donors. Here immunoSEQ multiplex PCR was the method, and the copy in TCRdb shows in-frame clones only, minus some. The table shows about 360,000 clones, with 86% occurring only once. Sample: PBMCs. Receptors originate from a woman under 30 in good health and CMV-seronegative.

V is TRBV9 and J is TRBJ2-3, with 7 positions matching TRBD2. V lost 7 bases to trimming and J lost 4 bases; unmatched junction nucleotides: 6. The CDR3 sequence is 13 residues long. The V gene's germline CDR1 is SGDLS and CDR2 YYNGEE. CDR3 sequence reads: CASGGGSADTQYF. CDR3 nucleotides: TGTGCCAGCGGGGGGGGATCCGCAGATACGCAGTATTTT.

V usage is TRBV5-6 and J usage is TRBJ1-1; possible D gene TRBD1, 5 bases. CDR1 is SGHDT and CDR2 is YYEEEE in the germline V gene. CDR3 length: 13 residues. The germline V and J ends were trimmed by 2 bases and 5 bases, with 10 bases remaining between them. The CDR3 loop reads CASSFLGGTEAFF. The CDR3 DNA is TGTGCCAGCAGCTTCCTGGGGGGAACTGAAGCTTTCTTT.

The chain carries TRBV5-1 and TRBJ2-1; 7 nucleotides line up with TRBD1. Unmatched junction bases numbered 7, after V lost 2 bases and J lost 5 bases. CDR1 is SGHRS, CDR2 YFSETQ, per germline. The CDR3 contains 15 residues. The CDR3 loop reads CASSFRQGPNNEQFF. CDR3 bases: TGCGCCAGCAGCTTCCGACAGGGTCCTAACAATGAGCAGTTCTTC.

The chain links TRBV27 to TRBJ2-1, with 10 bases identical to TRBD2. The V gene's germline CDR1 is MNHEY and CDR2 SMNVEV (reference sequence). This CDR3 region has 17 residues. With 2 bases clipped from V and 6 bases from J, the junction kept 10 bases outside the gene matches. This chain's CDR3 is CASSLLSSGSRGNEQFF. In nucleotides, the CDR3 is TGTGCCAGCAGTTTACTGTCTAGCGGGAGCCGGGGCAATGAGCAGTTCTTC.